This TCR beta chain emerged from a study of blood T cell repertoires in COVID-19 (dated by TCRdb to 2020 to 2021). Turning to the overall study: Samples from collaborators originated in the United States, Italy and Spain and spanned both the acute and convalescent phases of COVID-19. The prospective study material was composed of cDNA or gDNA derived from T cells, B-cell-depleted T cells, or PBMCs. The dataset comprised deeply sampled blood TCRbeta repertoires from subjects exposed to, actively infected with, or recovered from COVID-19. The repertoires were released in a freely available public database meant as a resource for research on the immune response to SARS-CoV-2. Samples were obtained from the ongoing ImmuneRACE study (first 160 participants) and from approximately 1,200 subjects provided by 6 global collaborators. Nearly every sample came with metadata listing a de-identified subject ID, COVID-19 status, age in years and sex. Where available, HLA class I and class II types were taken from metadata supplied by the sample provider and were not determined by assay-based typing. The paper's findings and limits, for the study overall: The quantity of clinical and demographic metadata differed by source and by participant and was supplied without curation.

As for this clone: The antigen this receptor binds is unknown. No per-base quality is available; no much larger clone lies one base away.

CDR1 and CDR2, per the germline V gene, are SGHDT and YYEEEE. The cysteine opens and the phenylalanine closes a CDR3 of 14 amino acids. Just the 42-base CDR3 DNA is kept, in frame starting at base 1. V is cut by 0 bases and J by 4 bases, and the space between the germline ends is 11 bases. At one collaborating source in Seattle, patients were enrolled during active infection and were followed longitudinally through the course of disease. Collaborating institutions collected whole blood in K2EDTA tubes following their own protocols. For TCRbeta analysis, collaborators shipped samples in one of three forms: frozen whole blood, isolated PBMCs, or DNA extracted from either of those sample types. TCRbeta CDR3 regions were amplified from genomic DNA by means of the immunoSEQ Assay, a bias-controlled multiplex PCR. The authors' pipeline ran thus. The number of nucleated cells in each sample was estimated by amplification of reference gene primers within the assay. To quantify the absolute abundance of each unique TCRbeta CDR3 rearrangement, sequence reads were collapsed and filtered. For each sample, productive Simpson clonality was calculated as the square root of Simpson's diversity index over productive rearrangements. The immuneACCESS repertoire file appears here via TCRdb, limited to in-frame rearrangements. These files lack a portion of the clones; in checked studies, under half of the deficit traces to unresolved V genes, and the cause of the others is not known. V, J and clone size are those of that table, while D and trimming were read from the DNA. The sample table records roughly 500,000 clones; 80% to 90% of these occur just once. 0.7% to 1% of the sample goes to the ten largest clones.

The sequencing input was peripheral blood. The receptor's source is a man aged 18-30 years with COVID-19, enrolled during active disease. Recombination linked TRBV5-6 to TRBJ2-7, with no confident D gene call. The bases read TGTGCCAGCAGCTTGGGTGGCAGCAGGTACGAGCAGTACTTC. Translated, this gives CASSLGGSRYEQYF. Joined to the reference TRBV5-6 and TRBJ2-7 proteins, this CDR3 gives the full variable domain: DAGVTQSPTHLIKTRGQQVTLRCSPKSGHDTVSWYQQALGQGPQFIFQYYEEEERQRGNFPDRFSGHQFPNYSSELNVNALLLGDSALYLCASSLGGSRYEQYFGPGTRLTVT.